The 14 T cell receptor beta chains given below trace back to one sample, sequenced in a study of control samples from healthy donors and cancer patients. Clones were read by immunoSEQ multiplex PCR, and TCRdb kept only the in-frame ones, dropping some. Counted here are around 130,000 clones, about 89% occurring once; the ten biggest clones make up around 40%. The sample was blood. All receptors derive from a man in his forties or fifties in good health.

The chain combines TRBV5-1 with TRBJ2-2; 14 positions match TRBD2. Germline V gene lookup returns CDR1 SGHRS and CDR2 YFSETQ. With V trimmed by 4 bases and J by 2 bases, 4 bases remained unmatched. The CDR3 has 17 amino acids. As DNA, the CDR3 is TGCGCCAGCAGCGGACTAGCGGGGGGACCCAACACCGGGGAGCTGTTTTTT. This codes for CASSGLAGGPNTGELFF.

The J gene is TRBJ2-2, the V gene TRBV24-1; no clear D. There are 14 residues in the CDR3. Germline values: CDR1 KGHDR, CDR2 SFDVKD. The ends were cut back, 1 base at V and 2 bases at J, with 4 bases in the middle. The CDR3 DNA follows: TGTGCCACCAGTGATTTCACAAACACCGGGGAGCTGTTTTTT. This translates into CATSDFTNTGELFF.

There are many counts of this clone. The rearrangement joins TRBV7-2 to TRBJ1-5; D uncertain. The CDR3 spans 13 residues. Trimming cost V 5 bases and J 1 base, with 6 bases left between them. CDR1 is SGHTA and CDR2 is FQGNSA in the germline V gene. The CDR3 region has the DNA TGTGCCAGCAGCAAGTCGAGCAATCAGCCCCAGCATTTT. Protein: CASSKSSNQPQHF. The complete variable domain, with remaining parts taken from reference TRBV7-2 and TRBJ1-5, reads GAGVSQSPSNKVTEKGKDVELRCDPISGHTALYWYRQSLGQGLEFLIYFQGNSAPDKSGLPSDRFSAERTGGSVSTLTIQRTQQEDSAVYLCASSKSSNQPQHFGDGTRLSIL.

The chain carries TRBV7-8 and TRBJ1-6; D possibly corresponds to TRBD1 (6 bases). Between the trimmed V and J ends, which lost 4 bases and 8 bases, there was a span of 24 bases. CDR3 length: 18 residues. Germline V lookup: CDR1 SGHVS, CDR2 FQNEAQ. Here the CDR3 DNA reads TGTGCCAGCAGCTCCAGAGGGGGTCGGGGGCAAAGGGATTCACCCCTCCACTTT. Its protein product is CASSSRGGRGQRDSPLHF.

This clone was recorded only once. V and J are TRBV21-1 and TRBJ1-1. TRBV21-1 is annotated as a pseudogene. The CDR3 extends over 16 amino acids. The CDR3 nucleotides are TGTGCCAGCACCAAGGGAGGGGGCCAGTCTGGCACTGAAGCTTTCTTT. Protein sequence: CASTKGGGQSGTEAFF.

V usage is TRBV9 and J usage is TRBJ2-7; 10 bases map to TRBD2. The CDR3 loop spans 15 amino acids. V lost 4 bases and J lost 3; bases outside the gene matches: 7. CDR1 is SGDLS and CDR2 is YYNGEE in the germline V gene. CDR3 region: CASSPLAGPIYEQYF. The CDR3 nucleotides read TGTGCCAGCAGCCCACTAGCGGGGCCAATCTACGAGCAGTACTTC.

This clone came up once. CDR3 coding DNA: TGTGCCAGCAGCTCGGGACTAAACAATGAGCAGTTCTTC. It translates to CASSSGLNNEQFF. The V gene is TRBV3-1 (or the pseudogene TRBV3-2), the J gene TRBJ2-1; 7 bases line up with TRBD2. This CDR3 is built from 13 residues. With 5 bases clipped from V and 5 bases from J, the junction kept 3 bases outside the gene matches. Germline V gives CDR1 LGHDT, CDR2 YNNKEL (reference sequence).

This clone was counted a single time. CDR3 coding DNA: TGTGCCAGCAGCCTTTCCTGGGATCAGCCCCAGCATTTT. Protein product: CASSLSWDQPQHF. V gene TRBV3-1 (or the pseudogene TRBV3-2) combines with J gene TRBJ1-5; D ambiguous. V was clipped by 4 bases and J by 5 bases, with 9 bases between them. CDR3 length equals 13 residues. CDR1 and CDR2 from the germline V gene are LGHDT and YNNKEL (reference sequence).

This rearrangement joins TRBV11-2 to TRBJ2-1; D remains ambiguous. The CDR3 is made up of 13 amino acids. The germline V and J ends were trimmed by 5 bases and 6 bases, with 11 bases remaining between them. The germline V gene has CDR1 SGHAT and CDR2 FQNNGV. The CDR3 is CASSIRLPNEQFF. For the CDR3, the DNA is TGTGCCAGCAGCATCCGCCTCCCCAATGAGCAGTTCTTC.

The chain recombines TRBV19 with TRBJ2-6; 10 bases agree with TRBD1. In germline, CDR1 is LNHDA, CDR2 SQIVND (reference sequence). This CDR3 is 17 amino acids long. With 7 bases clipped from V and 2 bases from J, the junction kept 8 bases outside the gene matches. The CDR3: CASNSGDRGTGANVLTF. The DNA of the CDR3 is TGTGCCAGTAACTCGGGGGACAGGGGAACTGGGGCCAACGTCCTGACTTTC.

The rearrangement links TRBV19 to TRBJ2-1; TRBD1 agrees at 8 bases. Germline CDR1 and CDR2: LNHDA and SQIVND (reference sequence). J lost 5 bases, V lost 4 bases, and 7 bases had no gene match. The CDR3 extends over 15 amino acids. The CDR3 bases are TGTGCCAGTAGTACCGTGACAGGGGCCCACAATGAGCAGTTCTTC. The encoded protein is CASSTVTGAHNEQFF.

V is TRBV6-1 and J is TRBJ1-5; D unresolved. Trimming took 1 base from V and 6 from J, leaving 16 bases between them. The CDR3 extends over 16 amino acids. Germline-derived CDR1 and CDR2 are MNHNS and SASEGT. DNA for the CDR3: TGTGCCAGCAGTGAAGGGTCAGTTTCAGGCGGTCAGCCCCAGCATTTT. Translated, it gives CASSEGSVSGGQPQHF.

This chain links TRBV5-4 with TRBJ2-2, with D perhaps TRBD1 (6 bases). The CDR3 runs 15 residues. Trimming left V 4 bases short and J 1 base short, with 11 bases between. Germline V gives CDR1 SGHNT, CDR2 YYREEE (reference sequence). The CDR3 loop is CASSAWTVNTGELFF. The CDR3 DNA follows: TGTGCCAGCAGCGCCTGGACAGTGAACACCGGGGAGCTGTTTTTT.

This clone occurred a few times. The V and J genes are TRBV6-5 and TRBJ1-1; maybe TRBD1 (6 bases). V was clipped by 7 bases and J by 0 bases, with 9 bases between them. The CDR3 has 13 residues. CDR1 is MNHEY and CDR2 is SVGAGI in the germline V gene. DNA for the CDR3: TGTGCCAGCAATGGACAGATGAACACTGAAGCTTTCTTT. Translation: CASNGQMNTEAFF.